This T cell receptor (beta chain) is from a study of blood T cells in healthy people across ages. In the study overall: Template switching captured about one barcoded beta molecule per two T cells.

General study findings and limits: Per million T cells, TCR beta diversity dropped roughly linearly as age increased.

V lost 4 bases, J lost 0 bases, and 12 bases lay in between. CDR1 SGHAT and CDR2 FQNNGV come from the germline V gene. CDR3 length: 15 residues. A J-beta primer mix and a sample-barcoded 5' primer were used in a second PCR of about 7 to 12 cycles. TCRdb fed the 5' RACE reads into MiXCR, producing one record per CDR3 protein. This sample has about 1.4 million distinct CDR3 sequences, with roughly 59% found just once. Samples had at least 6.5 million PBMCs isolated from them. Regarding this clonotype: What it binds is not known.

The chain links TRBV11-2 to TRBJ1-1; D gene unclear. The sequence was obtained from a man aged 18 to 30 in good health. Sequencing used blood. The CDR3 is CASSSRRLMNTEAFF. DNA of the CDR3: TGTGCCAGCAGCTCCCGACGGCTCATGAACACTGAAGCTTTCTTT. Full variable domain (outside the CDR3, taken from reference TRBV11-2 and TRBJ1-1): EAGVAQSPRYKIIEKRQSVAFWCNPISGHATLYWYQQILGQGPKLLIQFQNNGVVDDSQLPKDRFSAERLKGVDSTLKIQPAKLEDSAVYLCASSSRRLMNTEAFFGQGTRLTVV.